This TCR beta chain originates from a study of vaccination and CD4 T cells after COVID-19. CD4+ T cells that had been cultured provided DNA sequenced with the Oncomine TCR Beta short-read assay. TCRdb analysed the PCR reads with MiXCR anew, one entry per CDR3 protein. Counted here are around 20,000 distinct CDR3 sequences, around a quarter occurring once; the ten biggest clones make up approximately 10%. About this clonotype itself: Its antigen is still unknown.

The treatment here: roughly 10-day PBMC culture with coronavirus spike peptide pools or control peptides (ViraFEST assay). The clonotype originates from a human donor with COVID-19. The sample was cultured CD4+ T cells from blood.

Written as DNA, the CDR3 is TGTGCCAGCTCACCAAATCAGGGGGCCGGGGAGACCCAGTACTTC. Protein sequence: CASSPNQGAGETQYF. This chain links TRBV18 with TRBJ2-5; TRBD1 matches 8 bases. The CDR3 covers 15 residues. Germline lookup yields CDR1 KGHSH and CDR2 LQKENI. The V gene end was trimmed by 2 bases and the J gene end by 5 bases; junction bases not matched to a gene: 7. Full variable domain (outside the CDR3, taken from reference TRBV18 and TRBJ2-5): NAGVMQNPRHLVRRRGQEARLRCSPMKGHSHVYWYRQLPEEGLKFMVYLQKENIIDESGMPKERFSAEFPKEGPSILRIQQVVRGDSAAYFCASSPNQGAGETQYFGPGTRLLVL.